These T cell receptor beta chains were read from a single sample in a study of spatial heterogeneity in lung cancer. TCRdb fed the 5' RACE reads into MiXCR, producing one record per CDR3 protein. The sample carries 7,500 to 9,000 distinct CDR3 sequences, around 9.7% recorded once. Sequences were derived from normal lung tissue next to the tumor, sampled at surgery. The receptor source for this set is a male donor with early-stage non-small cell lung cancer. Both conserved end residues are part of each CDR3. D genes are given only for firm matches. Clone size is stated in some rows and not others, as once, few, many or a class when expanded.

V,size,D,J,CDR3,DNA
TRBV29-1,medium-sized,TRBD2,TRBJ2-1,CSVELGGYNEQFF,TGCAGCGTTGAATTGGGAGGGTACAATGAGCAGTTCTTC
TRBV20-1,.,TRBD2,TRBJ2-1,CSARDSGSRNNEQFF,TGCAGTGCTAGGGACAGCGGGAGTAGGAACAATGAGCAGTTCTTC
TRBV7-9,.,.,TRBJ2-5,CASSIYLCSVSRSGAPQETQYF,.
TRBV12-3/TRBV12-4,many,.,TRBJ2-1,CASSFLSIGVGEQFF,TGTGCCAGCAGTTTTTTGTCAATCGGGGTCGGTGAGCAGTTCTTC
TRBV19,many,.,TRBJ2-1,CASTPDHQVYNEQFF,TGTGCCAGTACCCCGGACCATCAAGTATACAATGAGCAGTTCTTC
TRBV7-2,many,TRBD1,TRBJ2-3,CASSIQGWGNSDTQYF,TGTGCCAGCAGCATACAGGGGTGGGGTAATTCAGATACGCAGTATTTT
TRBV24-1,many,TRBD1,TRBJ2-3,CATSDSGGGTDTQYF,TGTGCCACCAGTGATTCAGGGGGTGGCACAGATACGCAGTATTTT
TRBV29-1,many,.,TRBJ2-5,CSVVAWVGETQYF,TGCAGCGTGGTAGCATGGGTTGGAGAGACCCAGTACTTC
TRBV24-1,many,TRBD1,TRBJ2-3,CATSGGTGHTDTQYF,TGTGCCACCAGTGGGGGGACAGGGCACACAGATACGCAGTATTTT
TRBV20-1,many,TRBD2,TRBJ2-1,CSATQGLAVYNEQFF,TGCAGTGCTACACAGGGACTAGCGGTTTACAATGAGCAGTTCTTC
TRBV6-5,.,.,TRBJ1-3,CASSYQSSSGNTIYF,TGTGCCAGCAGTTACCAATCGAGCTCTGGAAACACCATATATTTT
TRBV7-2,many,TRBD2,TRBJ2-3,CASSLRPSGVARDTQYF,TGTGCCAGCAGCTTGCGACCTAGCGGGGTCGCTCGAGATACGCAGTATTTT
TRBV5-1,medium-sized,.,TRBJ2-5,CASSLGGQHQETQYF,TGCGCCAGCAGCTTGGGAGGACAGCACCAAGAGACCCAGTACTTC
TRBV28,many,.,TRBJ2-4,CASSLSGMAKNIQYF,TGTGCCAGCAGTTTATCGGGGATGGCCAAAAACATTCAGTACTTC
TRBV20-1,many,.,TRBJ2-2,CRFAVGRENTGELFF,TGCAGATTCGCCGTGGGTCGGGAGAACACCGGGGAGCTGTTTTTT
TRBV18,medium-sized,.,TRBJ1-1,CASSPSFPLDTEAFF,TGTGCCAGCTCACCATCGTTTCCCCTGGACACTGAAGCTTTCTTT
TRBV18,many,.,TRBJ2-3,CASSPGQRSDTDTQYF,TGTGCCAGCTCACCAGGACAGAGATCAGACACAGATACGCAGTATTTT
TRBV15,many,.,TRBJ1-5,CATSRDRTEYQPQHF,TGTGCCACCAGCAGAGATCGGACAGAATATCAGCCCCAGCATTTT
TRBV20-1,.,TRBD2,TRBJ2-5,CSAKSPTSGSETQYF,TGCAGTGCTAAAAGCCCGACTAGCGGGAGTGAGACCCAGTACTTC
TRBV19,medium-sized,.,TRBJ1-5,CASSSGRDNQPQHF,TGTGCCAGTAGTTCCGGACGTGACAATCAGCCCCAGCATTTT
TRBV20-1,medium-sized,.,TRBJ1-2,CSARERGDLSYTF,TGCAGTGCTAGAGAACGAGGGGACCTCAGCTACACCTTC
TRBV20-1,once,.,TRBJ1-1,CSARPGRVAFF,TGCAGTGCTAGGCCGGGACGTGTGGCTTTCTTT
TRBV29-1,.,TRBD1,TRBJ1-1,CSVGRDRGDWIEAFF,TGCAGCGTTGGGCGGGACAGGGGTGATTGGATTGAAGCTTTCTTT
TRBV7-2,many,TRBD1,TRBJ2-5,CASSLGGQGVRETQYF,TGTGCCAGCAGCTTAGGGGGACAGGGGGTGAGAGAGACCCAGTACTTC
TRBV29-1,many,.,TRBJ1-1,CSVVRGAVDTEAFF,TGCAGCGTTGTAAGGGGGGCGGTCGACACTGAAGCTTTCTTT
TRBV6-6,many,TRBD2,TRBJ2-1,CASSLSGGFSSYNEQFF,TGTGCCAGCAGTCTCAGCGGGGGCTTTAGCTCCTACAATGAGCAGTTCTTC
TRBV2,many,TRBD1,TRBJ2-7,CASSGSRTGIPYEQYF,TGTGCCAGCAGTGGGTCTAGGACAGGGATTCCCTACGAGCAGTACTTC
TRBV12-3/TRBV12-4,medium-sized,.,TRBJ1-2,CASSPSTNYGYTF,TGTGCCAGCAGTCCGTCCACTAACTATGGCTACACCTTC
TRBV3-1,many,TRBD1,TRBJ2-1,CASSHTGGLYNEQFF,TGTGCCAGCAGCCATACAGGGGGCCTCTACAATGAGCAGTTCTTC
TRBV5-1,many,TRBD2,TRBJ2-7,CASSLHPSGRAGEQYF,TGCGCCAGCAGCTTGCATCCTAGCGGGAGGGCCGGAGAGCAGTACTTC
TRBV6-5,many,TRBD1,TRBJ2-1,CASSSGGPYNEQFF,TGTGCCAGCAGTTCAGGGGGCCCCTACAATGAGCAGTTCTTC
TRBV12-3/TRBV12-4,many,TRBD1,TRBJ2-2,CASSPDRAVAGELFF,TGTGCCAGCAGTCCCGACAGGGCCGTGGCTGGGGAGCTGTTTTTT
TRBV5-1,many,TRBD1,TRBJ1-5,CASSAGQGSNQPQHF,TGCGCCAGCAGCGCGGGACAGGGGAGCAATCAGCCCCAGCATTTT
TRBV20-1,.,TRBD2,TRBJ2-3,CSAGLVSTDTQYF,TGCAGTGCGGGACTAGTATCAACAGATACGCAGTATTTT
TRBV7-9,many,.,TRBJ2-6,CASSKDRSGANVLTF,TGTGCCAGCAGCAAAGACCGCTCTGGGGCCAACGTCCTGACTTTC
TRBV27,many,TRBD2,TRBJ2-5,CASSVGASGSTMKTQYF,TGTGCCAGCAGTGTGGGGGCTAGCGGGAGTACGATGAAGACCCAGTACTTC
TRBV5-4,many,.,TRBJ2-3,CASSRGGQGTDTQYF,TGTGCCAGCAGCCGGGGGGGACAGGGTACAGATACGCAGTATTTT
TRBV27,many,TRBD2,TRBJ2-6,CASRRMGGTGANVLTF,TGTGCCAGCCGACGAATGGGGGGGACCGGGGCCAACGTCCTGACTTTC
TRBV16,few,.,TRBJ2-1,CASSQLSSASSYNEQFF,TGTGCCAGCAGCCAATTATCTAGCGCAAGCTCCTACAATGAGCAGTTCTTC
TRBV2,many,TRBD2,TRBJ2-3,CASSADSGGAIDTQYF,TGTGCCAGCAGTGCGGACAGCGGGGGGGCAATAGATACGCAGTATTTT
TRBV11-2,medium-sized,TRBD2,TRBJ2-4,CASSSLAGVRNIQYF,TGTGCCAGCAGCTCGCTAGCGGGAGTAAGAAACATTCAGTACTTC
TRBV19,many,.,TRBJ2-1,CASSPLWEASGSYNEQFF,TGTGCCAGTAGTCCCCTTTGGGAGGCCAGCGGATCCTACAATGAGCAGTTCTTC
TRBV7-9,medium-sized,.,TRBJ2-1,CASSHQTAEQFF,TGTGCCAGCAGCCACCAGACCGCTGAGCAGTTCTTC
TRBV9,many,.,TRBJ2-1,CASSSDWGPYNEQFF,TGTGCCAGCAGCTCTGACTGGGGCCCTTACAATGAGCAGTTCTTC
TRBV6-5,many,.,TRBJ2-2,CASSYAGTGELFF,TGTGCCAGCAGTTACGCGGGAACTGGGGAGCTGTTTTTT
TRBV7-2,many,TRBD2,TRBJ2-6,CASRPLAGGPAGANVLTF,TGTGCCAGCAGACCTCTAGCGGGGGGGCCTGCTGGGGCCAACGTCCTGACTTTC
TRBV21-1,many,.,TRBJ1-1,CASSKVCKINRAFF,TGTGCCAGCAGCAAAGTTTGCAAAATCAATCGGGCTTTCTTT
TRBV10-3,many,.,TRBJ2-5,CAIKDSQQETQYF,TGTGCCATCAAGGACAGTCAACAAGAGACCCAGTACTTC
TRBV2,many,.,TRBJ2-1,CASSLVVGRGRGEQFF,TGTGCCAGCAGTCTAGTGGTGGGCAGGGGAAGAGGCGAGCAGTTCTTC
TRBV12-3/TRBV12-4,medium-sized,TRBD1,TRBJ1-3,CASSPLTGGTRNTIYF,TGTGCCAGCAGTCCGCTGACAGGGGGGACAAGAAACACCATATATTTT
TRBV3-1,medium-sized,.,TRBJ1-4,CASSRGEEKLFF,TGTGCCAGCAGCCGAGGGGAAGAAAAACTGTTTTTT
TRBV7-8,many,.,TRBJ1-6,CASSPIRDLFNSPLHF,TGTGCCAGCAGCCCCATCCGGGACCTATTTAATTCACCCCTCCACTTT
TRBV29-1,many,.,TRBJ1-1,CSVEVGWTAMNTEAFF,TGCAGCGTTGAGGTGGGGTGGACAGCTATGAACACTGAAGCTTTCTTT
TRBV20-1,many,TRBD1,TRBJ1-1,CSARDLDRGLWNTEAFF,TGCAGTGCTAGAGATCTCGACAGGGGGCTATGGAACACTGAAGCTTTCTTT
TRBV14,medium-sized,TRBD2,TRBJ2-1,CASSQLAGVAHEQFF,TGTGCCAGCAGCCAGCTAGCGGGAGTGGCCCATGAGCAGTTCTTC
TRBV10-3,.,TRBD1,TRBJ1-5,CAIRGQDNQPQHF,TGTGCCATCAGGGGACAGGACAATCAGCCCCAGCATTTT
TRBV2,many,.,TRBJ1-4,CASSESLSQGGKLFF,TGTGCCAGCAGTGAATCCCTTTCACAGGGAGGAAAACTGTTTTTT
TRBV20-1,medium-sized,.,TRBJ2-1,CSARVEGARDEQFF,TGCAGTGCTAGAGTGGAGGGGGCCCGGGATGAGCAGTTCTTC